This TCR beta chain was captured by sequencing in a study of blood T cell repertoires in COVID-19. Overall study context: Collection of acute and convalescent COVID-19 samples took place in the United States, Italy and Spain. The cDNA or gDNA used as material had been derived from T cells, B-cell-depleted T cells, or PBMCs.

Measured with immunoSEQ multiplex PCR; TCRdb has only the in-frame clones, and not every one. The sample includes around 210,000 clones, about 79% seen only once; the top ten take approximately 13%. The V gene lost 1 base and the J gene lost 0 bases, with 7 bases spanning the gap. CDR1 and CDR2 from the germline V gene are SGHNT and YENEEA. The CDR3 is 14 amino acids. The sequence came from a human donor in a cohort sampled during active COVID-19. V usage is TRBV11-3 and J usage is TRBJ2-7, with a tentative D call TRBD2 (5 bases). The sequenced sample consisted of peripheral blood. As DNA, the CDR3 is TGTGCCAGCAGCTTAGGGACTGCCTCCTACGAGCAGTACTTC. Its translation is CASSLGTASYEQYF.